This is a list of T cell receptor beta chains from one sample in a study of T-cell memory formation after mild COVID-19. MiXCR, applied by TCRdb to the 5' RACE reads, yields one record per CDR3 protein. The table includes roughly 320,000 distinct CDR3 sequences, 28% detected once. Sequences were obtained from PBMCs or a T cell subset sorted from them (not recorded which). The receptors shown here come from an adult woman who had mild COVID-19 (a few samples of this study predate the infection). Cell type and time point are not known. Both conserved end residues are part of each CDR3. The order of the fields is V gene, CDR3 length, clone size, D gene, J gene, CDR3 DNA, CDR3 protein. D genes are given only for firm matches. Size tells how often a clone was seen (once, few, many) or the class of an expanded clone, and some rows leave it out.

V gene: TRBV3-1
CDR3 length: 19
clone size: NA
D gene: TRBD2
J gene: TRBJ2-3
CDR3 DNA: TGTGCCAGCAGCCTGGTGGGACTAGCGGGGGGACCACACACAGATACGCAGTATTTT
CDR3 protein: CASSLVGLAGGPHTDTQYF

V gene: TRBV12-3/TRBV12-4
CDR3 length: 14
clone size: NA
D gene: TRBD2
J gene: TRBJ2-5
CDR3 DNA: TGTGCCAGCAGTCCAGCGGGGGCGCAAGAGACCCAGTACTTC
CDR3 protein: CASSPAGAQETQYF

V gene: TRBV9
CDR3 length: 16
clone size: NA
D gene: NA
J gene: TRBJ2-3
CDR3 DNA: TGTGCCAGCAGCGTAGGCCCCCCTAGAGACACAGATACGCAGTATTTT
CDR3 protein: CASSVGPPRDTDTQYF

V gene: TRBV7-8
CDR3 length: 15
clone size: few
D gene: NA
J gene: TRBJ2-7
CDR3 DNA: TGTGCCAGCAGCCCGGAGAGGTTTGCCTCCTACGAGCAGTACTTC
CDR3 protein: CASSPERFASYEQYF

V gene: TRBV5-1
CDR3 length: 17
clone size: NA
D gene: TRBD1
J gene: TRBJ2-5
CDR3 DNA: TGCGCCAGCAGCTTGGCGACGACAGGGAATTGGCAAGAGACCCAGTACTTC
CDR3 protein: CASSLATTGNWQETQYF

V gene: TRBV7-2
CDR3 length: 14
clone size: once
D gene: NA
J gene: TRBJ2-2
CDR3 DNA: TGTGCCAGCAGTAAAGATTCAGGATCCGGGGAGCTGTTTTTT
CDR3 protein: CASSKDSGSGELFF

V gene: TRBV4-1
CDR3 length: 15
clone size: NA
D gene: TRBD1
J gene: TRBJ2-7
CDR3 DNA: TGCGCCAGCAGCCGCATACAGGGGAGCTCCTACGAGCAGTACTTC
CDR3 protein: CASSRIQGSSYEQYF

V gene: TRBV5-1
CDR3 length: 15
clone size: few
D gene: TRBD2
J gene: TRBJ2-1
CDR3 DNA: TGCGCCAGCAGCTCGACTAGCATTTGGGGCAATGAGCAGTTCTTC
CDR3 protein: CASSSTSIWGNEQFF

V gene: TRBV7-3
CDR3 length: 13
clone size: NA
D gene: NA
J gene: TRBJ1-1
CDR3 DNA: TGTGCCAGCAGCCCCGGGGGGCACACTGAAGCTTTCTTT
CDR3 protein: CASSPGGHTEAFF

V gene: TRBV29-1
CDR3 length: 10
clone size: few
D gene: NA
J gene: TRBJ1-1
CDR3 DNA: TGCAGCGGGGCCAGCACTGAAGCTTTCTTT
CDR3 protein: CSGASTEAFF

V gene: TRBV4-1
CDR3 length: 16
clone size: few
D gene: NA
J gene: TRBJ1-2
CDR3 DNA: TGCGCCAGCAGCCCGAGTGGGGCAGGGCCCGGGTATGGCTACACCTTC
CDR3 protein: CASSPSGAGPGYGYTF

V gene: TRBV7-2
CDR3 length: 13
clone size: NA
D gene: NA
J gene: TRBJ2-2
CDR3 DNA: TGTGCCAGCAGCTTACCACAAACCGGGGAGCTGTTTTTT
CDR3 protein: CASSLPQTGELFF

V gene: TRBV24-1
CDR3 length: 15
clone size: NA
D gene: NA
J gene: TRBJ1-4
CDR3 DNA: TGTGCCACCAGTGATGGGGACGGAATTTATGAAAAACTGTTTTTT
CDR3 protein: CATSDGDGIYEKLFF

V gene: TRBV5-1
CDR3 length: 15
clone size: NA
D gene: TRBD1
J gene: TRBJ2-2
CDR3 DNA: TGCGCCAGCAGCGGGGACAGGGCGGTCACCGGGGAGCTGTTTTTT
CDR3 protein: CASSGDRAVTGELFF

V gene: TRBV12-3/TRBV12-4
CDR3 length: 14
clone size: many
D gene: NA
J gene: TRBJ1-1
CDR3 DNA: TGTGCCAGCAGTTTGCGGACAGCGAACACTGAAGCTTTCTTT
CDR3 protein: CASSLRTANTEAFF

V gene: TRBV12-3/TRBV12-4
CDR3 length: 14
clone size: few
D gene: NA
J gene: TRBJ1-1
CDR3 DNA: TGTGCCAGCAGTTTATCGGCCGGGGGGACTGAAGCTTTCTTT
CDR3 protein: CASSLSAGGTEAFF

V gene: TRBV11-3
CDR3 length: 10
clone size: NA
D gene: NA
J gene: TRBJ1-1
CDR3 DNA: TGTGCCAGCTTACAGTCTGAAGCTTTCTTT
CDR3 protein: CASLQSEAFF

V gene: TRBV15
CDR3 length: 15
clone size: many
D gene: NA
J gene: TRBJ2-5
CDR3 DNA: TGTGCCACCAGCAGAGCACATACCCTAAGAGAGACCCAGTACTTC
CDR3 protein: CATSRAHTLRETQYF

V gene: TRBV20-1
CDR3 length: 14
clone size: few
D gene: TRBD2
J gene: TRBJ2-1
CDR3 DNA: TGCAGTGCAAAGAAGACCGGGACTAGCAATGAGCAGTTCTTC
CDR3 protein: CSAKKTGTSNEQFF

V gene: TRBV3-1
CDR3 length: 15
clone size: few
D gene: NA
J gene: TRBJ2-2
CDR3 DNA: TGTGCCAGCAGCGGAGCCGGTCTGACTGCCGGGGAGCTGTTTTTT
CDR3 protein: CASSGAGLTAGELFF

V gene: TRBV12-3/TRBV12-4
CDR3 length: 15
clone size: few
D gene: NA
J gene: TRBJ2-3
CDR3 DNA: TGTGCCAGCAGTTTCCGGGGGAGGCCAGGTGATACGCAGTATTTT
CDR3 protein: CASSFRGRPGDTQYF

V gene: TRBV6-2/TRBV6-3
CDR3 length: 12
clone size: NA
D gene: TRBD2
J gene: TRBJ2-3
CDR3 DNA: TGTGCCACATCAACTAGCGGTGATACGCAGTATTTT
CDR3 protein: CATSTSGDTQYF

V gene: TRBV7-9
CDR3 length: 12
clone size: NA
D gene: NA
J gene: TRBJ1-2
CDR3 DNA: TGTGCCAGCAGCTCAGAGTTTTATGGCTACACCTTC
CDR3 protein: CASSSEFYGYTF

V gene: TRBV2
CDR3 length: 16
clone size: NA
D gene: TRBD2
J gene: TRBJ2-1
CDR3 DNA: TGTGCCAGCAGTGAAGCGTCCGGGAGGTACTACAATGAGCAGTTCTTC
CDR3 protein: CASSEASGRYYNEQFF

V gene: TRBV12-3/TRBV12-4
CDR3 length: 14
clone size: NA
D gene: NA
J gene: TRBJ2-2
CDR3 DNA: TGTGCCAGCAGTCCCCAAGCGGGCACCGGGGAGCTGTTTTTT
CDR3 protein: CASSPQAGTGELFF

V gene: TRBV2
CDR3 length: 15
clone size: NA
D gene: NA
J gene: TRBJ1-5
CDR3 DNA: TGTGCCAGCAGTGTTCAGCAGGCAAGCAATCAGCCCCAGCATTTT
CDR3 protein: CASSVQQASNQPQHF

V gene: TRBV12-3/TRBV12-4
CDR3 length: 12
clone size: few
D gene: NA
J gene: TRBJ1-6
CDR3 DNA: TGTGCCAGCATGATAAGAAATTCACCCCTCCACTTT
CDR3 protein: CASMIRNSPLHF

V gene: TRBV3-1
CDR3 length: 14
clone size: NA
D gene: NA
J gene: TRBJ1-5
CDR3 DNA: TGTGCCAGCAGCCCCACCTTGGGCAATCAGCCCCAGCATTTT
CDR3 protein: CASSPTLGNQPQHF

V gene: TRBV7-8
CDR3 length: 13
clone size: few
D gene: NA
J gene: TRBJ2-7
CDR3 DNA: TGTGCCAGCAGCCCAGGACACTCCTACGAGCAGTACTTC
CDR3 protein: CASSPGHSYEQYF

V gene: TRBV5-1
CDR3 length: 15
clone size: NA
D gene: NA
J gene: TRBJ2-7
CDR3 DNA: TGCGCCAGCAGCTTGGCGTTAAACGGGGGCTACGAGCAGTACTTC
CDR3 protein: CASSLALNGGYEQYF

V gene: TRBV5-1
CDR3 length: 17
clone size: NA
D gene: TRBD2
J gene: TRBJ2-7
CDR3 DNA: TGCGCCAGCAGCTTGGTCGGTCCTAGCGGAGGATTATACGAGCAGTACTTC
CDR3 protein: CASSLVGPSGGLYEQYF